This note documents a single T cell receptor beta chain sequence. Its target is unknown. The source of the sample is a study of a mutant IDH1 vaccine in newly diagnosed glioma. Study overall: Sex distribution of treated patients was around 62% male and about 38% female; mean age was around 40 years. Most patients had radiochemotherapy with temozolomide before enrollment; others had one alone. General observations from the study: Pseudoprogression appears to have had no connection to changes in top peripheral T cell clonotypes. In about 94% of patients, immune responses induced by the vaccine occurred.

The CDR3 consists of 12 residues. The V end lost 6 bases, the J end lost 8 bases, and 14 bases lay between the germline ends. Germline lookup yields CDR1 MNHEY and CDR2 SMNVEV (reference sequence). Indicated time point: baseline, week 1 (first vaccination visit). Noted treatment: pre-vaccination baseline after standard-of-care therapy. Sequencing used immunoSEQ multiplex PCR; TCRdb keeps in-frame clones, though not all of them. The table has some 100,000 clones, 83% seen once. The gene calls are TRBV27 and TRBJ2-7; D is perhaps TRBD2 (6 bases). The sample here was PBMCs, taken from a glioma patient treated with radiotherapy, temozolomide or both. This TCR came from a woman aged 45-59 years with glioma. In DNA, the CDR3 is TGTGCCAGCAGGGACCCCGGGACTCAGCAGTACTTC. Translated: CASRDPGTQQYF.